This entry concerns a single T cell receptor beta chain. Profiled with immunoSEQ multiplex PCR; TCRdb holds only in-frame clones, not every one. The table includes 50,000 or so clones, over 75% detected once. The sample originates from a study of T cell responses to AZD1222 COVID-19 vaccine. This material consisted of peripheral blood, taken 28 days after the second AZD1222 dose. The sequence came from an adult who received the AZD1222 COVID-19 vaccine.

CDR3 in DNA: TGTGCCAGCAGCCCAACGCAGGGTACCTATGGCTACACCTTC. It yields the protein CASSPTQGTYGYTF. The chain uses TRBV3-1 (or the pseudogene TRBV3-2) and TRBJ1-2, with TRBD1 as a possible D gene (5 bases). Germline CDR1 reads LGHDT; CDR2 reads YNNKEL (reference sequence). This CDR3 comprises 14 residues. V lost 4 bases and J 4 bases, leaving 13 bases between the germline ends.